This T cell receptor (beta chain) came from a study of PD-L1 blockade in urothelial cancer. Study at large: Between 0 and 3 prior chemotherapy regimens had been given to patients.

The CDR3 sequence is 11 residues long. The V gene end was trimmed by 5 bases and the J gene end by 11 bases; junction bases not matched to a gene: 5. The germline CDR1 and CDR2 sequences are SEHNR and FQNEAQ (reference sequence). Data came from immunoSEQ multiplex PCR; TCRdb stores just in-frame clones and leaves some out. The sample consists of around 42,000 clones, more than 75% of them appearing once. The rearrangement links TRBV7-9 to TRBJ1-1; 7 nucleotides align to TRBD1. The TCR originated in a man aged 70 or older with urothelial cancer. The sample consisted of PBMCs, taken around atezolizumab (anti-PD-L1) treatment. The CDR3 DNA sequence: TGTGCCAGCAGCGCGACAGGGTTCGCTTTCTTT. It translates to CASSATGFAFF. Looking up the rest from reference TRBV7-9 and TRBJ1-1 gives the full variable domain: DTGVSQNPRHKITKRGQNVTFRCDPISEHNRLYWYRQTLGQGPEFLTYFQNEAQLEKSRLLSDRFSAERPKGSFSTLEIQRTEQGDSAMYLCASSATGFAFFGQGTRLTVV.